The clone carrying this TCR beta chain has only one observation. Its antigen is as yet unknown. The CDR3 length is 13 residues. The germline CDR1 and CDR2 sequences are SGHNT and YYREEE (reference sequence). Deletions cut 4 bases from V and 9 bases from J, with 11 bases between. The data are from a study of T cell responses to AZD1222 COVID-19 vaccine. Libraries were prepared by immunoSEQ multiplex PCR; TCRdb keeps only in-frame clonotypes and omits some of them. The sample holds roughly 200,000 clones, approximately 94% seen once. Study conclusions and caveats: Reports indicate that nearly half of spike-specific TCRs are directed at unmutated variant regions. Among the donors, most were white British and more were female, and clonal diversity was possibly underestimated. Baseline antibody screening turned up just a handful of seropositive AZD1222 recipients. Vaccine-associated CD4 TCRs spanned spike, dominant at 160-218 and 743-854.

The V gene is TRBV5-4, the J gene TRBJ1-6; no firm D call. The sequencing used peripheral blood, collected 28 days after the second dose of the MenACWY control vaccine. This receptor was identified in an adult who received the MenACWY meningococcal vaccine as a control. The CDR3 loop is CASSPPLGSPLHF. As DNA, the CDR3 is TGTGCCAGCAGCCCGCCCCTGGGTTCACCCCTCCACTTT.